This T cell receptor (beta chain) emerged from a study of blood T cell repertoires in COVID-19. In the study overall: Either two negative PCRs, clearance, or symptom resolution qualified Cohort 3 donors as recovered.

Authors' data handling: Estimation of nucleated cell counts relied on the amplification of reference gene primers. The table came from immunoSEQ multiplex PCR; TCRdb's copy has only in-frame clones and leaves some out. V, J and clone size were drawn from that table, and D and trimming were deduced from the DNA. The sample lists about 210,000 clones; roughly 87% were seen once. This clone was observed a handful of times. Living in about two dozen US areas, the participants were between roughly 18 and 90 years of age. Each participant's cohort was designated according to participant-reported clinical history. This TCR derives from a man in his thirties or forties in a cohort exposed to, infected with or recovered from COVID-19 (not recorded which). Sequenced input: PBMCs or T cells enriched from blood (not recorded which).

CDR3 protein: CASSQDGGGDGYTF. Here the CDR3 DNA reads TGTGCCAGCAGCCAAGATGGGGGAGGGGATGGCTACACCTTC. The V and J genes are TRBV4-2 and TRBJ1-2, with D maybe TRBD1 (5 bases). Germline CDR1 reads LGHNA; CDR2 reads YNFKEQ. This CDR3 region has 14 residues. Trimming cost V 0 bases and J 6 bases, with 11 bases left between them.